This TCR beta chain was sequenced for a study of technical replicates of blood from a few donors. With V trimmed by 6 bases and J by 7 bases, 11 bases remained unmatched. The germline CDR1 and CDR2 sequences are SNHLY and FYNNEI. The CDR3 runs to 14 residues. The data were produced by immunoSEQ multiplex PCR, yet TCRdb's version contains in-frame clones alone and is incomplete. The sample includes around 98,000 clones, approximately 95% of them seen just once. This receptor was taken from a human donor in good health. The chain recombines TRBV2 with TRBJ1-2; 7 nucleotides agree with TRBD1. Sequenced sample: T cells isolated from PBMCs. The CDR3 nucleotides are TGTGCCAGCAGCCGTTTCGGACAGGCGTTTGGCTACACCTTC. Translated: CASSRFGQAFGYTF.